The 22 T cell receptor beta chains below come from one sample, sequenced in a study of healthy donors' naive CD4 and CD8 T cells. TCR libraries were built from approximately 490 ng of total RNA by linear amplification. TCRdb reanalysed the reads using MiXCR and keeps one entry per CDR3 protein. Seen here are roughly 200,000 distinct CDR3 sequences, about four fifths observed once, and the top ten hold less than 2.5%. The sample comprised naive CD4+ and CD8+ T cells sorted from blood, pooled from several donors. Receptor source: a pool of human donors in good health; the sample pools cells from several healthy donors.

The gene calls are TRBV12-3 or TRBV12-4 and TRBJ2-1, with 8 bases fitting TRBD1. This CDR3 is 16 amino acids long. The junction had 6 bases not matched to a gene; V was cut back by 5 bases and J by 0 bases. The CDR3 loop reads CASSDYRGSSYNEQFF. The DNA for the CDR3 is TGTGCCAGCAGTGACTACAGGGGGAGCTCCTACAATGAGCAGTTCTTC.

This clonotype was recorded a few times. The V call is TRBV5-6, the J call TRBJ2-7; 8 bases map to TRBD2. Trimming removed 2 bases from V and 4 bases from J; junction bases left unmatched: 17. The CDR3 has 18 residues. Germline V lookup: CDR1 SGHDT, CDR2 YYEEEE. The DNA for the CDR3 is TGTGCCAGCAGCTTCCTTTCCGGGACTAGTGGGAAAGTTTACGAGCAGTACTTC. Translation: CASSFLSGTSGKVYEQYF.

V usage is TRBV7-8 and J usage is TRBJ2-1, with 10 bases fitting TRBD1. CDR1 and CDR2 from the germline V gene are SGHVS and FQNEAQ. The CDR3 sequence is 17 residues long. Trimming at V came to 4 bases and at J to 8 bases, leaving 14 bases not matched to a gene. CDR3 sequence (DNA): TGTGCCAGCAGCTCGTCCATCCGGGACAGGGGACCCGATGAGCAGTTCTTC. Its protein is CASSSSIRDRGPDEQFF. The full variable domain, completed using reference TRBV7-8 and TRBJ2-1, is GAGVSQSPRYKVAKRGQDVALRCDPISGHVSLFWYQQALGQGPEFLTYFQNEAQLDKSGLPSDRFFAERPEGSVSTLKIQRTQQEDSAVYLCASSSSIRDRGPDEQFFGPGTRLTVL.

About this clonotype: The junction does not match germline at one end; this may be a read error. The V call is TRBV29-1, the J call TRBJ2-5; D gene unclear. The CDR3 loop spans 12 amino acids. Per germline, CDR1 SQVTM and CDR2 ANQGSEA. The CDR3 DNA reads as TGCAGCGTTGTTGCCAGCCAACAGACCCAGTACTTC. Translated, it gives CSVVASQQTQYF.

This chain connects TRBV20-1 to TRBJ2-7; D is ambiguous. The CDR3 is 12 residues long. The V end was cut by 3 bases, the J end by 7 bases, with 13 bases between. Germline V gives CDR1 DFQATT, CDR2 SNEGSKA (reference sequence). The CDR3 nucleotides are TGCAGTGCTAGTAAGCCACTGGGGGAGCAGTACTTC. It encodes CSASKPLGEQYF.

The DNA of the CDR3 is TGTGCCAGTAGTATCCGTTCGTGGCTAGCGGGAGGGGATGAGCAGTTCTTC. Translation gives CASSIRSWLAGGDEQFF. This chain connects TRBV19 to TRBJ2-1, with 12 bases lining up with TRBD2. In germline, CDR1 is LNHDA, CDR2 SQIVND (reference sequence). The CDR3 loop spans 17 amino acids. V was pared by 3 bases and J by 8 bases, with 11 bases of the junction left unmatched.

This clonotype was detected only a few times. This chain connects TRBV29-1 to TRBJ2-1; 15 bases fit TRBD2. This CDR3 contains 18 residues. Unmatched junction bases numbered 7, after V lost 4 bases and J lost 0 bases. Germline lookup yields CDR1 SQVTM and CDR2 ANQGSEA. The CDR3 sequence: CSVVGTSGGPNSYNEQFF. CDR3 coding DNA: TGCAGCGTTGTCGGGACTAGCGGGGGGCCCAACTCCTACAATGAGCAGTTCTTC.

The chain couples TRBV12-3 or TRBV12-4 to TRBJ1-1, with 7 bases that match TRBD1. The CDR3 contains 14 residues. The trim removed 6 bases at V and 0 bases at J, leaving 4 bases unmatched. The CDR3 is CASRKTGLNTEAFF. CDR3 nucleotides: TGTGCCAGCAGAAAGACAGGGTTGAACACTGAAGCTTTCTTT.

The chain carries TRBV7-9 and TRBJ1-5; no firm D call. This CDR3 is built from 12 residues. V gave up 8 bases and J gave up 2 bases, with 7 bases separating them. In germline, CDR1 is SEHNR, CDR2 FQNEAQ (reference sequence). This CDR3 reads CASGVGNQPQHF. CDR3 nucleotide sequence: TGTGCCAGCGGAGTTGGCAATCAGCCCCAGCATTTT.

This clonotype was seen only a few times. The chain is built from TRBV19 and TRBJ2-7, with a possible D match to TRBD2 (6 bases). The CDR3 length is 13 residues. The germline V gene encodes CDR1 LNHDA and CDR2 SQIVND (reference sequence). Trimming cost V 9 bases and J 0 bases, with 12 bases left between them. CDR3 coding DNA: TGTGCCAGCTCCCGGGGGAGCTCCTACGAGCAGTACTTC. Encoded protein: CASSRGSSYEQYF.

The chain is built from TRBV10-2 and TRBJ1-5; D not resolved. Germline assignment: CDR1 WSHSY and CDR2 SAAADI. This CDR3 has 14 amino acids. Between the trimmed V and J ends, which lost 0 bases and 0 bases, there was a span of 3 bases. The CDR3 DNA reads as TGCGCCAGCAGTGAGTCACATAGCAATCAGCCCCAGCATTTT. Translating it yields CASSESHSNQPQHF.

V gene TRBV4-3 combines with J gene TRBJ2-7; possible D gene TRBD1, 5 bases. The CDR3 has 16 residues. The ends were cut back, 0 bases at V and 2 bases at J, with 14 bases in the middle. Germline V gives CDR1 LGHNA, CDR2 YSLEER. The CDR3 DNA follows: TGCGCCAGCAGCCAAGACCTACGGACATATACCTACGAGCAGTACTTC. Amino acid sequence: CASSQDLRTYTYEQYF.

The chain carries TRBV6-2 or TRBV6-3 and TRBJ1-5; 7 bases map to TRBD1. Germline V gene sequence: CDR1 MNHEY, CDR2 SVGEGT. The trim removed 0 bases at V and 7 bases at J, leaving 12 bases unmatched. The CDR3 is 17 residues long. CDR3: CASSYSRKGAGGQPQHF. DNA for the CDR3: TGTGCCAGCAGTTACTCGAGAAAGGGGGCTGGTGGGCAGCCCCAGCATTTT.

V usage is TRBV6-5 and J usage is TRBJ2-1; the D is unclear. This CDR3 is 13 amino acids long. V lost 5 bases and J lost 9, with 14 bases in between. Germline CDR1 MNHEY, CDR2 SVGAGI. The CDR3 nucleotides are TGTGCCAGCAGTCCCGGATTTACGGTTGAGCAGTTCTTC. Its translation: CASSPGFTVEQFF.

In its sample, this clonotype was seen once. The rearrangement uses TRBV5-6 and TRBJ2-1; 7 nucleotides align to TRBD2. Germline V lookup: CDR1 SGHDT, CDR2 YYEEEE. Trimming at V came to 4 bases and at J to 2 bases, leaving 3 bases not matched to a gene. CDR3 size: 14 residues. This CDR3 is CASSPRGAYNEQFF. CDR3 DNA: TGTGCCAGCAGCCCTCGGGGGGCCTACAATGAGCAGTTCTTC. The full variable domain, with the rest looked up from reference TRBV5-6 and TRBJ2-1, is DAGVTQSPTHLIKTRGQQVTLRCSPKSGHDTVSWYQQALGQGPQFIFQYYEEEERQRGNFPDRFSGHQFPNYSSELNVNALLLGDSALYLCASSPRGAYNEQFFGPGTRLTVL.

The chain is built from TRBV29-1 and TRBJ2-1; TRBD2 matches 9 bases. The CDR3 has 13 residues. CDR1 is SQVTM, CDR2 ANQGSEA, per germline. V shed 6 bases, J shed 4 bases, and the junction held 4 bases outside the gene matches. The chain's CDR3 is CSVAGGLYNEQFF. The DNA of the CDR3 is TGCAGCGTGGCGGGGGGGCTTTACAATGAGCAGTTCTTC.

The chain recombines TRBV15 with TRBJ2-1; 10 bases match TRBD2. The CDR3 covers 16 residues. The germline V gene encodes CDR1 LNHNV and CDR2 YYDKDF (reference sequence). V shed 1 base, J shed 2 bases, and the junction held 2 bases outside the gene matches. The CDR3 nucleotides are TGTGCCACCAGCAGAGCCGGGACTAGCGCCTACAATGAGCAGTTCTTC. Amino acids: CATSRAGTSAYNEQFF.

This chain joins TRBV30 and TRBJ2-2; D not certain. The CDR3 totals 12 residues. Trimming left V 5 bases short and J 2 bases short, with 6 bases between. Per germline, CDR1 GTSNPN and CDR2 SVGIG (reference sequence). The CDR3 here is CAWGRNTGELFF. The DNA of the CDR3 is TGTGCCTGGGGACGCAACACCGGGGAGCTGTTTTTT.

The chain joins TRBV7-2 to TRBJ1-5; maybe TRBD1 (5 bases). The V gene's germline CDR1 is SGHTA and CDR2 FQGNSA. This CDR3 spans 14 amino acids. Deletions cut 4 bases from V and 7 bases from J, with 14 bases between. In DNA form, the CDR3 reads TGTGCCAGCAGCTATACCGACAGAGGACAGCCCCAGCATTTT. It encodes CASSYTDRGQPQHF. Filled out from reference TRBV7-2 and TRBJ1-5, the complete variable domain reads GAGVSQSPSNKVTEKGKDVELRCDPISGHTALYWYRQSLGQGLEFLIYFQGNSAPDKSGLPSDRFSAERTGGSVSTLTIQRTQQEDSAVYLCASSYTDRGQPQHFGDGTRLSIL.

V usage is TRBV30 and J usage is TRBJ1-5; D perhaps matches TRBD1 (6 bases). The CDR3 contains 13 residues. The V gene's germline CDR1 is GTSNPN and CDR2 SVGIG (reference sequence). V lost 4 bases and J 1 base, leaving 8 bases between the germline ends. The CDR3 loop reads CAWTDRSNQPQHF. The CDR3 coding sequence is TGTGCCTGGACGGACAGAAGCAATCAGCCCCAGCATTTT.

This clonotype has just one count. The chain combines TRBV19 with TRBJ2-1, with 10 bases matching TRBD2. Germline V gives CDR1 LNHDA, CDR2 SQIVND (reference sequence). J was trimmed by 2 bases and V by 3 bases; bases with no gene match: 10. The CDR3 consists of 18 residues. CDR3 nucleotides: TGTGCCAGTAGTATCGCGTCTGTAGCGGGGGGTACCTACAATGAGCAGTTCTTC. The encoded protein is CASSIASVAGGTYNEQFF.

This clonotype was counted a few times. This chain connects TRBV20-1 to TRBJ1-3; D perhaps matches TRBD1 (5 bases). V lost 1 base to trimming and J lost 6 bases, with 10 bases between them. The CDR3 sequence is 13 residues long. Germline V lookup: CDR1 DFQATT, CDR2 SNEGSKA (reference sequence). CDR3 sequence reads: CSARGQLPNTIYF. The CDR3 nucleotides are TGCAGTGCTAGAGGACAGTTGCCAAACACCATATATTTT.